Shown below are 28 T cell receptor beta chains from a single sample sequenced in a study of shared clonotypes between healthy human individuals. The table came from immunoSEQ multiplex PCR; TCRdb's copy has only in-frame clones and leaves some out. In the table there are about 2.5 million clones, less than 95% of which are singletons. Sequenced material: naive CD4+ T cells from PBMCs. Stated subset: CD45RA+ positively selected. These receptors were collected from a young man in good health. Some clones in this sample may be carry-over from other donors' samples.

V usage is TRBV6-4 and J usage is TRBJ2-1; D is ambiguous. CDR3 length: 15 amino acids. V was pared by 0 bases and J by 5 bases, with 11 bases between. In germline, CDR1 is MRHNA, CDR2 SNTAGT. CDR3 in DNA: TGTGCCAGCAGTGACTCGGGAACGCCAGACAATGAGCAGTTCTTC. Protein: CASSDSGTPDNEQFF.

The chain couples TRBV9 to TRBJ2-5, with D unresolved. Trimming took 1 base from V and 5 from J, leaving 9 bases between them. The CDR3 has 13 amino acids. Germline loops: CDR1 SGDLS, CDR2 YYNGEE. As DNA, the CDR3 is TGTGCCAGCAGCGTACGAGCTTCGGAGACCCAGTACTTC. It codes for CASSVRASETQYF.

This clone appeared a few times. The chain combines TRBV2 with TRBJ1-1; a possible D gene is TRBD1 (5 bases). This CDR3 is 14 amino acids long. Germline loops: CDR1 SNHLY, CDR2 FYNNEI. Deletions cut 6 bases from V and 3 bases from J, with 14 bases between. The CDR3 DNA sequence: TGTGCCAGCAGACCCAGGGCCTACTACACTGAAGCTTTCTTT. The encoded protein is CASRPRAYYTEAFF.

This clone appeared a single time. The gene calls are TRBV11-2 and TRBJ1-5, with D perhaps TRBD1 (6 bases). V was cut by 5 bases and J by 6 bases, with 17 bases left in between. The CDR3 runs 15 residues. Germline CDR1 and CDR2: SGHAT and FQNNGV. CDR3 in amino acids: CASSVGQLAGQPQHF. CDR3 coding DNA: TGTGCCAGCAGCGTGGGACAATTGGCGGGTCAGCCCCAGCATTTT.

This chain joins TRBV4-1 and TRBJ1-3, with D possibly being TRBD1 (6 bases). V was cut by 4 bases and J by 3 bases, with 22 bases left in between. CDR1 is MGHRA and CDR2 is YSYEKL in the germline V gene. The CDR3 spans 18 residues. The CDR3 bases are TGCGCCAGCAGCCGCTTGTTGGGGGCCCTTACCTTTGGAAACACCATATATTTT. It yields the protein CASSRLLGALTFGNTIYF.

The V gene is TRBV6-6, the J gene TRBJ1-3, with 7 bases fitting TRBD1. Germline assignment: CDR1 MNHNY and CDR2 SVGAGI (reference sequence). The junction had 10 bases not matched to a gene; V was cut back by 6 bases and J by 2 bases. The CDR3 runs to 16 residues. The chain's CDR3 is CASSFGRGRTGNTIYF. DNA of the CDR3: TGTGCCAGCAGCTTCGGCAGGGGGAGAACTGGAAACACCATATATTTT.

This clone has just one count. The chain carries TRBV4-3 and TRBJ1-3; D is unresolved. The germline V and J ends were trimmed by 6 bases and 0 bases, with 6 bases remaining between them. Germline V gene lookup returns CDR1 LGHNA and CDR2 YSLEER. This CDR3 comprises 13 residues. The CDR3 DNA reads TGCGCCAGCAGTCGACGCTCTGGAAACACCATATATTTT. Translated, it gives CASSRRSGNTIYF.

The rearrangement links TRBV5-1 to TRBJ2-2; 11 bases are shared with TRBD2. Germline V lookup: CDR1 SGHRS, CDR2 YFSETQ. The CDR3 covers 16 residues. The V segment lost 4 bases and the J segment 6 bases; nucleotides outside the gene matches: 8. DNA of the CDR3: TGCGCCAGCAGCATAGGGACTAGCGGAATCTCCGGGGAGCTGTTTTTT. Amino acids: CASSIGTSGISGELFF. The variable domain in full, completed from reference TRBV5-1 and TRBJ2-2, reads KAGVTQTPRYLIKTRGQQVTLSCSPISGHRSVSWYQQTPGQGLQFLFEYFSETQRNKGNFPGRFSGRQFSNSRSEMNVSTLELGDSALYLCASSIGTSGISGELFFGEGSRLTVL.

The chain links TRBV11-3 to TRBJ2-3, with D unresolved. Germline assignment: CDR1 SGHNT and CDR2 YENEEA. V was shortened by 8 bases and J by 2 bases, with 17 bases between the two germline ends. The CDR3 has 15 amino acids. CDR3 DNA: TGTGCCAGCCCCAGAGGACGTGACTTCACAGATACGCAGTATTTT. Its protein product is CASPRGRDFTDTQYF. Combining the CDR3 with reference TRBV11-3 and TRBJ2-3 gives the whole variable domain EAGVVQSPRYKIIEKKQPVAFWCNPISGHNTLYWYLQNLGQGPELLIRYENEEAVDDSQLPKDRFSAERLKGVDSTLKIQPAELGDSAVYLCASPRGRDFTDTQYFGPGTRLTVL.

The rearrangement joins TRBV11-2 to TRBJ2-7; TRBD2 matches at 10 bases. With V trimmed by 5 bases and J by 4 bases, 17 bases remained unmatched. The CDR3 has 18 amino acids. Germline loops: CDR1 SGHAT, CDR2 FQNNGV. The CDR3 spells CASSPLARLAGLGYEQYF. DNA for the CDR3: TGTGCCAGCAGCCCTCTCGCCCGACTAGCGGGCCTGGGGTACGAGCAGTACTTC. The whole variable domain, filled in from reference TRBV11-2 and TRBJ2-7, reads EAGVAQSPRYKIIEKRQSVAFWCNPISGHATLYWYQQILGQGPKLLIQFQNNGVVDDSQLPKDRFSAERLKGVDSTLKIQPAKLEDSAVYLCASSPLARLAGLGYEQYFGPGTRLTVT.

The CDR3, as DNA: TGCGCCAGCAGCTTGGCCCCGACAGGGGTCTACGAGCAGTACTTC. Amino acids: CASSLAPTGVYEQYF. The rearrangement uses TRBV5-1 and TRBJ2-7; 8 bases agree with TRBD1. CDR3 length: 15 residues. Losses at the gene ends were 0 bases for V and 3 bases for J; bases not matched to a gene: 5. CDR1 and CDR2 (germline): SGHRS, YFSETQ.

This clone occurred a few times. J is TRBJ1-2 and V is TRBV7-2, with 9 positions matching TRBD1. The CDR3 runs to 13 residues. Germline assignment: CDR1 SGHTA and CDR2 FQGNSA. Germline trimming cut 1 base from V and 7 bases from J; bases unmatched to any gene: 1. The CDR3 sequence is CASSLETGGGYTF. The CDR3 DNA follows: TGTGCCAGCAGCTTAGAGACAGGGGGTGGCTACACCTTC.

The V and J genes are TRBV28 and TRBJ2-7; D is ambiguous. V lost 6 bases to trimming and J lost 9 bases, with 12 bases between them. The CDR3 covers 11 residues. Germline loops: CDR1 MDHEN, CDR2 SYDVKM. CDR3 in DNA: TGTGCCAGCAGCCATCCTCTCAGGCAGTACTTC. Translated: CASSHPLRQYF. Using reference TRBV28 and TRBJ2-7 for the parts outside the CDR3, the full variable domain is DVKVTQSSRYLVKRTGEKVFLECVQDMDHENMFWYRQDPGLGLRLIYFSYDVKMKEKGDIPEGYSVSREKKERFSLILESASTNQTSMYLCASSHPLRQYFGPGTRLTVT.

This chain joins TRBV7-7 and TRBJ2-5; D is unclear. Germline V gene sequence: CDR1 SSHAT, CDR2 FNYEAQ (reference sequence). The V end lost 5 bases, the J end lost 2 bases, and 12 bases lay between the germline ends. The CDR3 contains 14 residues. The CDR3 here is CASSRSAGQETQYF. The CDR3 region has the DNA TGTGCCAGCAGCAGATCGGCCGGGCAAGAGACCCAGTACTTC.

The genes are TRBV6-5 and TRBJ2-1; 7 nucleotides align to TRBD2. Per germline, CDR1 MNHEY and CDR2 SVGAGI. Trimming took 4 bases from V and 9 from J; bases not matched to a gene: 9. The CDR3 length is 14 residues. The CDR3 nucleotides are TGTGCCAGCAGTTCGGCTGGCGGGAGAAGTGAGCAGTTCTTC. Translated, it gives CASSSAGGRSEQFF.

This rearrangement joins TRBV29-1 to TRBJ2-7, with 8 bases identical to TRBD1. After removal of 3 bases from V and 9 bases from J, the junction contained 10 bases not matched to a gene. Germline V gene lookup returns CDR1 SQVTM and CDR2 ANQGSEA. This CDR3 is 13 amino acids long. The CDR3: CSVEGTGPSGQYF. The CDR3, as DNA: TGCAGCGTTGAGGGGACAGGCCCCTCAGGGCAGTACTTC.

The rearrangement uses TRBV5-1 and TRBJ2-2, with D possibly being TRBD1 or TRBD2 (6 bases each). Trimming left V 4 bases short and J 2 bases short, with 15 bases between. The germline V gene encodes CDR1 SGHRS and CDR2 YFSETQ. This CDR3 spans 16 amino acids. DNA of the CDR3: TGCGCCAGCAGCCTGAACGGGGGCCGCAACACCGGGGAGCTGTTTTTT. Amino acid sequence: CASSLNGGRNTGELFF.

The rearrangement joins TRBV11-2 to TRBJ2-5; D gene uncertain. CDR3 length: 13 residues. The germline V and J ends were trimmed by 7 bases and 3 bases, with 12 bases remaining between them. CDR1 and CDR2 (germline): SGHAT, FQNNGV. The CDR3 loop is CASKKVAEETQYF. The CDR3 coding sequence is TGTGCCAGCAAAAAAGTGGCGGAAGAGACCCAGTACTTC.

The V and J genes are TRBV7-8 and TRBJ1-4, with D possibly being TRBD1 (6 bases). The V gene lost 2 bases and the J gene lost 7 bases, with 11 bases spanning the gap. The CDR3 sequence is 14 residues long. Germline CDR1 is SGHVS and CDR2 is FQNEAQ. The CDR3 bases are TGTGCCAGCAGCTTAATTGGACAGACTGAAAAACTGTTTTTT. Encoded protein: CASSLIGQTEKLFF.

This clone is a singleton in its sample. This chain uses TRBV18 with TRBJ1-5; D unresolved. Trimming removed 2 bases from V and 9 bases from J, with 11 bases in between. The CDR3 is made up of 13 amino acids. The V gene's germline CDR1 is KGHSH and CDR2 LQKENI. The CDR3 region is CASSPGVETPQHF. The CDR3 region has the DNA TGTGCCAGCTCACCAGGGGTGGAGACGCCCCAGCATTTT.

Remarks on this clone: This sample also contains other DNA sequences that code for the same CDR3. This sequence joins TRBV5-5 and TRBJ2-2; D gene unclear. Germline CDR1 reads SGHKS; CDR2 reads YYEKEE (reference sequence). The length of the CDR3 is 14 residues. The ends were cut back, 0 bases at V and 2 bases at J, with 5 bases in the middle. The CDR3 reads CASSLGPNTGELFF. The DNA for the CDR3 is TGTGCCAGCAGCTTGGGCCCAAACACCGGGGAGCTGTTTTTT. Looking up the rest from reference TRBV5-5 and TRBJ2-2 gives the full variable domain: DAGVTQSPTHLIKTRGQQVTLRCSPISGHKSVSWYQQVLGQGPQFIFQYYEKEERGRGNFPDRFSARQFPNYSSELNVNALLLGDSALYLCASSLGPNTGELFFGEGSRLTVL.

This chain joins TRBV6-5 and TRBJ2-5, with TRBD2 matching over 8 bases. Trimming took 6 bases from V and 0 from J; bases not matched to a gene: 3. The CDR3 has 14 amino acids. The germline gives CDR1 MNHEY, CDR2 SVGAGI. This CDR3 is CASRIAGYQETQYF. CDR3 sequence (DNA): TGTGCCAGCAGAATAGCGGGGTACCAAGAGACCCAGTACTTC.

The count of this clone is one. The rearrangement uses TRBV10-2 and TRBJ2-7; maybe TRBD2 (5 bases). Germline V gene data show CDR1 as WSHSY and CDR2 as SAAADI. V dropped 3 bases and J dropped 5 bases, with 11 bases sitting between them. The CDR3 is 13 residues long. The CDR3 sequence: CASSEDGENEQYF. CDR3 bases: TGCGCCAGCAGTGAAGACGGGGAGAACGAGCAGTACTTC.

The rearrangement uses TRBV7-3 and TRBJ2-1, with 8 nucleotides matching TRBD1. The CDR3 contains 14 residues. The V gene end was trimmed by 5 bases and the J gene end by 8 bases; junction bases not matched to a gene: 8. Germline CDR1 is SGHTA and CDR2 is FQGTGA. CDR3 region: CASSPRTGSHEQFF. The CDR3 DNA reads as TGTGCCAGCAGCCCCCGGACAGGGTCGCATGAGCAGTTCTTC.

The chain carries TRBV28 and TRBJ2-1; no definite D call. Germline assignment: CDR1 MDHEN and CDR2 SYDVKM. The CDR3 extends over 14 amino acids. Trimming removed 2 bases at V and 5 bases at J, with 10 bases between. The CDR3 is CASSLPLTNNEQFF. In nucleotides, the CDR3 is TGTGCCAGCAGTTTACCGCTAACTAACAATGAGCAGTTCTTC.

The CDR3 bases are TGTGCCACCAGCAAGCGGGTTTCAAATGGCTACACCTTC. Amino acid sequence: CATSKRVSNGYTF. This sequence joins TRBV15 and TRBJ1-2; D call uncertain. Trimming left V 4 bases short and J 6 bases short, with 12 bases between. In germline, CDR1 is LNHNV, CDR2 YYDKDF (reference sequence). The CDR3 consists of 13 residues.

J is TRBJ1-4 and V is TRBV11-3; weak D call: TRBD1 (5 bases). V gave up 5 bases and J gave up 8 bases, with 21 bases separating them. This CDR3 spans 16 amino acids. The germline V gene has CDR1 SGHNT and CDR2 YENEEA. The CDR3 sequence: CASSPADRGVREKLFF. DNA for the CDR3: TGTGCCAGCAGCCCCGCCGACCGGGGGGTTCGGGAAAAACTGTTTTTT. Full variable domain (outside the CDR3, taken from reference TRBV11-3 and TRBJ1-4): EAGVVQSPRYKIIEKKQPVAFWCNPISGHNTLYWYLQNLGQGPELLIRYENEEAVDDSQLPKDRFSAERLKGVDSTLKIQPAELGDSAVYLCASSPADRGVREKLFFGSGTQLSVL.

This chain uses TRBV2 with TRBJ2-2, with 10 bases identical to TRBD2. V trimming: 4 bases; J trimming: 7 bases; junction bases outside the gene matches: 9. Germline V gene lookup returns CDR1 SNHLY and CDR2 FYNNEI. The CDR3 covers 16 residues. CDR3 bases: TGTGCCAGCAGTGTTCGGCTAGCGGGAGATAACGGGGAGCTGTTTTTT. Translating it yields CASSVRLAGDNGELFF.